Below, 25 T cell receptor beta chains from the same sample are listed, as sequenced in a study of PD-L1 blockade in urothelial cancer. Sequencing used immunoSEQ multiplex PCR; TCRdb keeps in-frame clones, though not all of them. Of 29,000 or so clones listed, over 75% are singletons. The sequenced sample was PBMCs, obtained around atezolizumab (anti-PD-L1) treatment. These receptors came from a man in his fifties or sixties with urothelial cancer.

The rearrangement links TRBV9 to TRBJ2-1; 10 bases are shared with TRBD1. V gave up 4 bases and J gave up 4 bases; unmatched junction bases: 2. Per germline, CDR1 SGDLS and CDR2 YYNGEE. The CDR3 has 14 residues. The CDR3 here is CASSPGQGYNEQFF. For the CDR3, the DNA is TGTGCCAGCAGCCCGGGACAGGGGTACAATGAGCAGTTCTTC.

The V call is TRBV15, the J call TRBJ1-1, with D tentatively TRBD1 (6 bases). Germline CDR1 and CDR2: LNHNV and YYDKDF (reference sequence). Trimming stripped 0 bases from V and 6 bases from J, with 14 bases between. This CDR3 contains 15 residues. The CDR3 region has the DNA TGTGCCACCAGCAGAGATAGGGCCCAGGGGTCTGAAGCTTTCTTT. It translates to CATSRDRAQGSEAFF. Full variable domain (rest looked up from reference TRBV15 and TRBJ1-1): DAMVIQNPRYQVTQFGKPVTLSCSQTLNHNVMYWYQQKSSQAPKLLFHYYDKDFNNEADTPDNFQSRRPNTSFCFLDIRSPGLGDTAMYLCATSRDRAQGSEAFFGQGTRLTVV.

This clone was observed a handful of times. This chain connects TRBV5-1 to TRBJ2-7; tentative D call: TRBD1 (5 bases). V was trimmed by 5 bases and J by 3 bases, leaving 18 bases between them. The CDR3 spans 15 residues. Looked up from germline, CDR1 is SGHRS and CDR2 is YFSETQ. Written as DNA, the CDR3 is TGCGCCAGCAGAGGGGCCCCCGAAACCTACTACGAGCAGTACTTC. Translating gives CASRGAPETYYEQYF.

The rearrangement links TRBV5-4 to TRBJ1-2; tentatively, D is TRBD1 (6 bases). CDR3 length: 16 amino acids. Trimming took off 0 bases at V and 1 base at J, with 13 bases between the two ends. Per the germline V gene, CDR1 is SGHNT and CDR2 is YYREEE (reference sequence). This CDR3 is CASSLGGTNLNYGYTF. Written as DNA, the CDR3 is TGTGCCAGCAGCTTGGGGGGGACAAACCTTAACTATGGCTACACCTTC.

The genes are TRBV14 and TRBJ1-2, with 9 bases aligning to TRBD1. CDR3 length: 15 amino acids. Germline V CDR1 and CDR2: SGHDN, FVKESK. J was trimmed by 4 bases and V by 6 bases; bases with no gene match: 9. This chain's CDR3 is CASSPRDRVLYGYTF. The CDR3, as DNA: TGTGCCAGCAGTCCCCGGGACAGGGTCCTCTATGGCTACACCTTC.

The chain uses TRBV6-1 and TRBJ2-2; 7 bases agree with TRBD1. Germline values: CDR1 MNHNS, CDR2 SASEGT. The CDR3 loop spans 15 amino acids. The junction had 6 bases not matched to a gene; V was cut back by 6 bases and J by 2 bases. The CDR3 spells CASSPRQGNTGELFF. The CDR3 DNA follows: TGTGCCAGCAGCCCCCGACAGGGTAACACCGGGGAGCTGTTTTTT.

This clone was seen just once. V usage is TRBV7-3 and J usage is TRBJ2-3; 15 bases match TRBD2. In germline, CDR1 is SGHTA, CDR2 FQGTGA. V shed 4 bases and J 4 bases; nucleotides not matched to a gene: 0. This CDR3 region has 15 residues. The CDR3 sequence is CASSWTSGGADTQYF. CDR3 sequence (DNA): TGTGCCAGCAGCTGGACTAGCGGGGGGGCAGATACGCAGTATTTT.

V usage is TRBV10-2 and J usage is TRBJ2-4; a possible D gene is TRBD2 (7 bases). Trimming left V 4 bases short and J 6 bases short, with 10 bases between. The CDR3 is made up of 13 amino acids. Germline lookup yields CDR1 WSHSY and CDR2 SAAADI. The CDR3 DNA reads TGCGCCAGCAGTGGGGGAGGGGGAAACATTCAGTACTTC. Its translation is CASSGGGGNIQYF.

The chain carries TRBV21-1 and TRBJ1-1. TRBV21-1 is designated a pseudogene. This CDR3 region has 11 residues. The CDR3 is CASTGGTEAFF. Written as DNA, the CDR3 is TGTGCCAGCACGGGGGGCACTGAAGCTTTCTTT.

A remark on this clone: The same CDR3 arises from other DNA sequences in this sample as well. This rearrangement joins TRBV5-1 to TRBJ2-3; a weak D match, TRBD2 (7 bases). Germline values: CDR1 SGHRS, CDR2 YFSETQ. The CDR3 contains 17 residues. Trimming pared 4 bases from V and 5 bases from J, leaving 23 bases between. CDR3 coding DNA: TGCGCCAGCAGCGCGGGGGCCCCGCGCGGGACTGGAGATACGCAGTATTTT. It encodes CASSAGAPRGTGDTQYF.

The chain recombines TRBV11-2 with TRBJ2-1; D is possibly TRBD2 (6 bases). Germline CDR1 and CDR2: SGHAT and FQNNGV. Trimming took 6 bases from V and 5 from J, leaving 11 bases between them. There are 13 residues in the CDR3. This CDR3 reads CASSTGGNNEQFF. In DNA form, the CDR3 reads TGTGCCAGCAGTACCGGGGGAAACAATGAGCAGTTCTTC.

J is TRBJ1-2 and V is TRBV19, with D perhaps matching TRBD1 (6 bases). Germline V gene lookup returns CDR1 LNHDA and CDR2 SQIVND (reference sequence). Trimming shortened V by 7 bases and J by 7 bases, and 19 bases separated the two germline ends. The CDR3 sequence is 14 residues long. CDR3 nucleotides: TGTGCCAGTACCGAGGGGGGGTTTACAAGTGGCTACACCTTC. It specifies CASTEGGFTSGYTF.

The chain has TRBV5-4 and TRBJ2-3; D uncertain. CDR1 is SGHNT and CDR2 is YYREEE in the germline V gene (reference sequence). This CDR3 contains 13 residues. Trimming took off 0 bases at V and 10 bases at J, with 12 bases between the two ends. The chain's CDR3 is CASSLVGSVAQYF. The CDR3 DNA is TGTGCCAGCAGCTTGGTGGGCTCCGTCGCGCAGTATTTT.

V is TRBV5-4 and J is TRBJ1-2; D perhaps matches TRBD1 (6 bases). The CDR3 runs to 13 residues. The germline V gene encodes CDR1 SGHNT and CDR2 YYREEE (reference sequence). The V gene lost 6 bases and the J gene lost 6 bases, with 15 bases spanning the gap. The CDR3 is CASTINRANGYTF. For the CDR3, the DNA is TGTGCCAGCACCATAAACAGGGCTAATGGCTACACCTTC.

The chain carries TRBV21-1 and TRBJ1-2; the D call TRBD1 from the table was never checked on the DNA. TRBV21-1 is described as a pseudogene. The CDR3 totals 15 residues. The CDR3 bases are TGTGCCAGCAACTCGTCCGGGACAGGCCCTAGGGGCTACACCTTC. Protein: CASNSSGTGPRGYTF.

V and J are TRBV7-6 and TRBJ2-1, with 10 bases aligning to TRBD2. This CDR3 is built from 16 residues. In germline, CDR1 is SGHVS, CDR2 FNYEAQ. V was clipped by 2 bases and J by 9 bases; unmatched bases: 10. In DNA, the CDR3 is TGTGCCAGCAGCTTACGGGCTAGCGGGGGTACGGGTGAGCAGTTCTTC. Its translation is CASSLRASGGTGEQFF.

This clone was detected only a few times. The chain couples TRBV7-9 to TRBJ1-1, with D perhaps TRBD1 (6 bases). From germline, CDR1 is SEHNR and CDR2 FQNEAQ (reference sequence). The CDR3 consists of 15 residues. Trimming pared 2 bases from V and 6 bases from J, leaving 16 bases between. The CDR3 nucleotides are TGTGCCAGCAGCTTATTACAGGGTGGAGCGGCTGAAGCTTTCTTT. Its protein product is CASSLLQGGAAEAFF.

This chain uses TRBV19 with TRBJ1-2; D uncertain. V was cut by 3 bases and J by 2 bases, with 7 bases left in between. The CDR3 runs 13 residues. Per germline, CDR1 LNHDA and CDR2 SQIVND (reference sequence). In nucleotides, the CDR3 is TGTGCCAGTAGTATTGTGAGGAACTATGGCTACACCTTC. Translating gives CASSIVRNYGYTF.

The CDR3 DNA follows: TGCGCCAGCAGCCAAGAACTACTAGCGGGAAGGAATGAGCAGTTCTTC. Translation: CASSQELLAGRNEQFF. The gene calls are TRBV4-3 and TRBJ2-1; 10 bases align to TRBD2. The CDR3 has 16 amino acids. Germline loops: CDR1 LGHNA, CDR2 YSLEER. Trimming removed 0 bases from V and 7 bases from J; junction bases left unmatched: 6.

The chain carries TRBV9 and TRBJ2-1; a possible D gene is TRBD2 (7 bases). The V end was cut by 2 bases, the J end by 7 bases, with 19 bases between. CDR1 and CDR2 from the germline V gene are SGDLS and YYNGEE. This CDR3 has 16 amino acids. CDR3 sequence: CASSVRLARGGNEQFF. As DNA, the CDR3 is TGTGCCAGCAGCGTCCGATTAGCGAGGGGGGGGAATGAGCAGTTCTTC.

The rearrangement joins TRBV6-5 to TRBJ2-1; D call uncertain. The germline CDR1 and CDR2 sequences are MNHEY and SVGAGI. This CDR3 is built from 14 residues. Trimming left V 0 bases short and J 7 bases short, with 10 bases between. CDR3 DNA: TGTGCCAGCAGTTACTCGAGTACCAGGAATGAGCAGTTCTTC. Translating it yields CASSYSSTRNEQFF.

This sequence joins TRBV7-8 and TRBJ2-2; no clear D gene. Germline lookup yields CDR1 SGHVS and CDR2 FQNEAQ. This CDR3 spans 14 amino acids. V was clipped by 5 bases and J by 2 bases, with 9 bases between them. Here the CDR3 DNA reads TGTGCCAGCAGCGGTCCAGTCAACACCGGGGAGCTGTTTTTT. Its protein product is CASSGPVNTGELFF.

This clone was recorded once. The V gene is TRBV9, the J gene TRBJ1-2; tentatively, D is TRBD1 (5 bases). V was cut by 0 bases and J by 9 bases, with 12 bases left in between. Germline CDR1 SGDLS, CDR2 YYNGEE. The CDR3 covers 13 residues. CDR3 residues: CASSVEAGLSYTF. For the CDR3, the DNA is TGTGCCAGCAGCGTAGAGGCAGGGTTGAGCTACACCTTC.

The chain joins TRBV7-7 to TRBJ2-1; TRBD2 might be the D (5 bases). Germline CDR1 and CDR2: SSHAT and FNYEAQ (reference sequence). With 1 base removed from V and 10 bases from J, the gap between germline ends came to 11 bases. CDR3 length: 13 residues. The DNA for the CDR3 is TGTGCCAGCAGCTTAGTTCTAGCAGAGGAGCAGTTCTTC. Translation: CASSLVLAEEQFF.

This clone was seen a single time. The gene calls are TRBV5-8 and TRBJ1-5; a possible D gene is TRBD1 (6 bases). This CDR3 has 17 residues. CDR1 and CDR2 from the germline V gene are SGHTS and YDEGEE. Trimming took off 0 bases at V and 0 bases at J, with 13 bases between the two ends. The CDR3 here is CASSLALTGYSNQPQHF. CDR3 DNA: TGTGCCAGCAGCTTGGCCTTGACAGGATATAGCAATCAGCCCCAGCATTTT.